This TCR beta chain originates from a study of CD8+ T cells in alopecia areata. Study information: In an open-label trial, patients got 5 to 10 mg tofacitinib twice daily. Findings and limits, study-wide: Expanded CD8+ clones among the top 100, and scalp clonality, were significantly decreased by tofacitinib.

The treatment denotes: oral pan-JAK inhibitor, 5-10 mg twice daily. The authors extracted RNA and reverse transcribed it into cDNA as the sequencing template. Sequencing was performed with immunoSEQ multiplex PCR; in TCRdb, only in-frame clones are kept and a portion is missing. Among about 42,000 clones listed, around 71% were seen once. Concerning this clone: Its antigen is undetermined.

CDR3 length: 15 residues. CDR1 is SGHRS, CDR2 YFSETQ, per germline. Trimming took 0 bases from V and 2 from J, leaving 10 bases between them. The receptor was derived from a human donor with alopecia areata. The sample was CD8+ T cells sorted from blood, taken at week 4, from a patient treated with tofacitinib. This chain links TRBV5-1 with TRBJ2-3; D unresolved. CDR3 sequence: CASSLEAPNTDTQYF. The CDR3 region has the DNA TGCGCCAGCAGCTTGGAGGCGCCGAACACAGATACGCAGTATTTT.